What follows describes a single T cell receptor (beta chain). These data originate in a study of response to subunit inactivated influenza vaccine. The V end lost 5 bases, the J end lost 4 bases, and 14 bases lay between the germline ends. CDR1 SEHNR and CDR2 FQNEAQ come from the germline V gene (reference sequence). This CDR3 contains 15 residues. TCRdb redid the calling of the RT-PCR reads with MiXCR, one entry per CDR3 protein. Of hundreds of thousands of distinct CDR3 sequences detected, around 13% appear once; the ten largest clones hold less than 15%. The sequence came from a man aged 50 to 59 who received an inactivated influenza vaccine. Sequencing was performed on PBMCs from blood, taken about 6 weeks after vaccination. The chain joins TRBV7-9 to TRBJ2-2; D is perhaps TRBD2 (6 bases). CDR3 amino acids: CASSAQGGGTGELFF. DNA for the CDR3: TGTGCCAGCAGCGCTCAGGGAGGCGGCACCGGGGAGCTGTTTTTT.